This TCR beta chain was sequenced in a study of T-cell reconstitution after alpha-beta-depleted transplantation in children. Preparing the TCRbeta library involved the use of unique molecular identifiers. TCRdb re-called the PCR reads with MiXCR, one entry per CDR3 protein. The sample contains some 280,000 distinct CDR3 sequences, more than 9% of which appear only once. In germline, CDR1 is LNHNV, CDR2 YYDKDF (reference sequence). This CDR3 contains 13 residues. V gave up 5 bases and J gave up 11 bases, with 16 bases separating them. The chain is built from TRBV15 and TRBJ1-5; no clear D gene. The TCR comes from a human donor who donated a stem cell graft to a child with SCID. This sample comprised PBMCs from the stem cell graft donor, obtained from the stem cell graft. The CDR3 spells CATSPDGEGSQHF. CDR3 nucleotide sequence: TGTGCCACCAGCCCGGACGGGGAAGGGTCCCAGCATTTT.